Below, 2 T cell receptor beta chains from the same sample are listed, as sequenced in a study of shared clonotypes between healthy human individuals. Repertoires were generated with immunoSEQ multiplex PCR, while TCRdb's copy carries only in-frame clones and drops some. The sample yields some 2,100,000 clones, almost 96% seen once. The sequenced sample was naive CD4+ T cells sorted from blood. Specified subset: CD45RA+ positively selected. Receptors originate from a man aged 18 to 30 in good health.

As for this clone: The sample has other DNA sequences that encode this CDR3 too. This sequence joins TRBV4-1 and TRBJ2-3; D unresolved. With 2 bases removed from V and 4 bases from J, the gap between germline ends came to 1 base. The germline V gene has CDR1 MGHRA and CDR2 YSYEKL. The CDR3 totals 11 residues. The CDR3 DNA reads as TGCGCCAGCAGCCAATCAGATACGCAGTATTTT. It encodes CASSQSDTQYF.

A word on this clone: Other DNA sequences in the sample encode the same CDR3. The genes are TRBV5-1 and TRBJ2-2, with TRBD2 matching 13 bases. Germline V gives CDR1 SGHRS, CDR2 YFSETQ. After removal of 0 bases from V and 5 bases from J, the junction contained 1 base not matched to a gene. This CDR3 is built from 16 residues. The CDR3 DNA sequence: TGCGCCAGCAGCTTGGGACTAGCGGGAGGAACCGGGGAGCTGTTTTTT. Its translation is CASSLGLAGGTGELFF.